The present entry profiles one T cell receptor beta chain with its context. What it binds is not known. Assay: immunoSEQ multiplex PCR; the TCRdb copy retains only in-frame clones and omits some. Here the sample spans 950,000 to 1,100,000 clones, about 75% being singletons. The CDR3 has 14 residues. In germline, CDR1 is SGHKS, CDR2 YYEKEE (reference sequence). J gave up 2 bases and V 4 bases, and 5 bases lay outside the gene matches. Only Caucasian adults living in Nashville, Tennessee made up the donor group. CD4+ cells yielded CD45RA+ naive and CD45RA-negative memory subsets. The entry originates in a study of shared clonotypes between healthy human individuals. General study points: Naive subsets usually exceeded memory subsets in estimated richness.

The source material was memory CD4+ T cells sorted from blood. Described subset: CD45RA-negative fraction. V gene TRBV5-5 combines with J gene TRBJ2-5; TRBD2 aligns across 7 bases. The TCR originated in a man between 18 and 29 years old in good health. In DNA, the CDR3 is TGTGCCAGCAGCCCGAGGGAGGGGCAAGAGACCCAGTACTTC. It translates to CASSPREGQETQYF.